Only one count was recorded for the clone carrying this T cell receptor (beta chain). Antigen: not known. V was shortened by 0 bases and J by 15 bases, with 19 bases between the two germline ends. CDR1 is SGHNT, CDR2 YYREEE, per germline (reference sequence). This CDR3 contains 14 residues. Time point denoted: 20-29 weeks after completion of therapy. These transplant recipients had drug-resistant or recurrent cytomegalovirus infection. The data belong to a study of T cell therapy after organ transplantation. Study in general: T cells were expanded 2 to 3 weeks with 30 CMV class I/II epitopes. A median of 1.92 x 10^8 CMV-specific T cells was infused in 2 to 6 doses. Blood for the long-term post-therapy sample came 20 to 29 weeks after therapy.

Sequencing was performed with immunoSEQ multiplex PCR; in TCRdb, only in-frame clones are kept and a portion is missing. Among a few thousand clones listed, around 69% were seen once. This sequence joins TRBV5-4 and TRBJ2-1; the D call may be TRBD1 or TRBD2 (5 bases each). This TCR was sampled from a human patient who had received a solid organ transplant and had CMV disease. Certain T cells may be donor cells from the graft. The sequencing used CD8+ T cells from blood, collected after autologous CMV-specific T cell therapy. The CDR3 reads CASSLGEAGGLWFF. CDR3 DNA sequence: TGTGCCAGCAGCTTGGGAGAGGCTGGGGGATTGTGGTTCTTC.